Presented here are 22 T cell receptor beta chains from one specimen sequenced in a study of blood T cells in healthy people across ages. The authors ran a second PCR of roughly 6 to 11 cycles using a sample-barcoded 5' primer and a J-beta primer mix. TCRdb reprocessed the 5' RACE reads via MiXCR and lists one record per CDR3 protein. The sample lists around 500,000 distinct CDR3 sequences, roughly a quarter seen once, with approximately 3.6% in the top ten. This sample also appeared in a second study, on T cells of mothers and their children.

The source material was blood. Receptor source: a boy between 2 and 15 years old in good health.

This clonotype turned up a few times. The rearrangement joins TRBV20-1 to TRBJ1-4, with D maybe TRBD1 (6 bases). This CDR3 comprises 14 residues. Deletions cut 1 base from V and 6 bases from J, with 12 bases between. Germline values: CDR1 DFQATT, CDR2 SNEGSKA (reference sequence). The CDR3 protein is CSARAGAGDEKLFF. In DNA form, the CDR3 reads TGCAGTGCTAGAGCGGGGGCTGGGGATGAAAAACTGTTTTTT.

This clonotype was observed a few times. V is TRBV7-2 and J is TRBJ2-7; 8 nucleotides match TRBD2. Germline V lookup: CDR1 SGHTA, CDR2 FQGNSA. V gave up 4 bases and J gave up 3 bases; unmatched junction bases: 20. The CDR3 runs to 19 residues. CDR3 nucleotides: TGTGCCAGCAGCTCAGACGCTTTGGTACGAAGCGGGAGTGGCTACGAGCAGTACTTC. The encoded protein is CASSSDALVRSGSGYEQYF. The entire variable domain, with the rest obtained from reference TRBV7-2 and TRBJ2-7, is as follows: GAGVSQSPSNKVTEKGKDVELRCDPISGHTALYWYRQSLGQGLEFLIYFQGNSAPDKSGLPSDRFSAERTGGSVSTLTIQRTQQEDSAVYLCASSSDALVRSGSGYEQYFGPGTRLTVT.

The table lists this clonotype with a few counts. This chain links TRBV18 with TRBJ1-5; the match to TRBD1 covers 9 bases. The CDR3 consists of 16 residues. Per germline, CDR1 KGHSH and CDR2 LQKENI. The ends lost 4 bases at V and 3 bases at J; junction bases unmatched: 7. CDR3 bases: TGTGCCAGCTCACTACAGGGGGCAGGGAACAATCAGCCCCAGCATTTT. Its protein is CASSLQGAGNNQPQHF.

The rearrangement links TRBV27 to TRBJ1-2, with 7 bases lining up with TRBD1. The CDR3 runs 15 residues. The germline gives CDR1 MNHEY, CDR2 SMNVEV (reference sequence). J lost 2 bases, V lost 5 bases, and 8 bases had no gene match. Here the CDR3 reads CASSPRDSRNYGYTF. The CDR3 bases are TGTGCCAGCAGTCCCCGGGACAGCAGGAACTATGGCTACACCTTC.

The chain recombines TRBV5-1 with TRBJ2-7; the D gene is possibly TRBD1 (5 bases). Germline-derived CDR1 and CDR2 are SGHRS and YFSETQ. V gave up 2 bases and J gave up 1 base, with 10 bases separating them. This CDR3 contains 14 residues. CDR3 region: CASSLQTASYEQYF. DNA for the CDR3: TGCGCCAGCAGCTTACAGACAGCTTCCTACGAGCAGTACTTC.

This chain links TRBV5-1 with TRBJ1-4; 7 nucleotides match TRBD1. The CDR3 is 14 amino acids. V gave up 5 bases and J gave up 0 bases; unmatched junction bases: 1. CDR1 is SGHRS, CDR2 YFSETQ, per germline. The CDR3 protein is CASRDRTTNEKLFF. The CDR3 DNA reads TGCGCCAGCAGGGACAGGACAACTAATGAAAAACTGTTTTTT.

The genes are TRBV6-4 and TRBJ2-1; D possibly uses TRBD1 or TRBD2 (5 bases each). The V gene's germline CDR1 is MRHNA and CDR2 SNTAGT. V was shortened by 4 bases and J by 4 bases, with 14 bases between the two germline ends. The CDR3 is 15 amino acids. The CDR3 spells CASSVSWDVYNEQFF. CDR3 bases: TGTGCCAGCAGTGTTTCCTGGGACGTATACAATGAGCAGTTCTTC.

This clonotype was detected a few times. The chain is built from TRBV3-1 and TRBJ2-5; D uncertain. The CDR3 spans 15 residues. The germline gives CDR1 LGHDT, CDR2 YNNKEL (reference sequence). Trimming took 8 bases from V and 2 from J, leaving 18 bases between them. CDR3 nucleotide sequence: TGTGCCAGCGCCTTACTGGCAGCAAGACAAGAGACCCAGTACTTC. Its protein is CASALLAARQETQYF.

The CDR3 DNA sequence: TGTGCCAGCAGCTTAGGACATATCTCCTACAATGAGCAGTTCTTC. It specifies CASSLGHISYNEQFF. The chain employs TRBV13 and TRBJ2-1; D remains unclear. Germline CDR1 PRHDT, CDR2 FYEKMQ (reference sequence). The CDR3 has 15 amino acids. V lost 0 bases to trimming and J lost 0 bases, with 6 bases between them.

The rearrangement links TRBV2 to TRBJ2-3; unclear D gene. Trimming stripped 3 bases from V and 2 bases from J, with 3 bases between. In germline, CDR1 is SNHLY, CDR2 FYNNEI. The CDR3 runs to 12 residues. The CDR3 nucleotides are TGTGCCAGCAGTGACAACACAGATACGCAGTATTTT. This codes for CASSDNTDTQYF.

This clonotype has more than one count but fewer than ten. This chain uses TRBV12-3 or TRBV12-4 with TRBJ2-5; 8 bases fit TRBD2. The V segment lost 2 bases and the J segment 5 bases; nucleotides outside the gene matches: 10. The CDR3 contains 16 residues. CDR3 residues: CASSLSGRGWGETQYF. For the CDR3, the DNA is TGTGCCAGCAGTTTATCCGGGAGGGGGTGGGGGGAGACCCAGTACTTC.

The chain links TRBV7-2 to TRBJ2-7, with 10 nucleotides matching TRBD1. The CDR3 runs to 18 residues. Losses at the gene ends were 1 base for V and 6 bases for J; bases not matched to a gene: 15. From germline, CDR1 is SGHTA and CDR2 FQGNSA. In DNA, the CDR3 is TGTGCCAGCAGCTTAGAGAGGAGGGGAGGGACAGGGGTCTTCGAGCAGTACTTC. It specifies CASSLERRGGTGVFEQYF.

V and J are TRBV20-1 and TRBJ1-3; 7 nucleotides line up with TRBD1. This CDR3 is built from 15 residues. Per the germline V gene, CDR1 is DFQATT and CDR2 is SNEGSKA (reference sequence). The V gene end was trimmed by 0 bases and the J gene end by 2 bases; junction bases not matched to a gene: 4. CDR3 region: CSARDLGQAGNTIYF. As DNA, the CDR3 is TGCAGTGCTAGAGATTTAGGACAGGCTGGAAACACCATATATTTT.

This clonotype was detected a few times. In nucleotides, the CDR3 is TGCGCCAGCAGCCCGACTAGCGGGAGTATCTACGAGCAGTACTTC. Its protein product is CASSPTSGSIYEQYF. This chain links TRBV5-1 with TRBJ2-7, with 12 bases identical to TRBD2. The CDR3 is made up of 15 amino acids. Looked up from germline, CDR1 is SGHRS and CDR2 is YFSETQ. V shed 4 bases, J shed 3 bases, and the junction held 5 bases outside the gene matches.

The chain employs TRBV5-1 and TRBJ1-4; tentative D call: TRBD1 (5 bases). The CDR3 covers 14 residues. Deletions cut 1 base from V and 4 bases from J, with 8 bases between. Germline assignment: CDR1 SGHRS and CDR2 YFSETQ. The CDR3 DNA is TGCGCCAGCAGCTTGATGGGGGTTAATGAAAAACTGTTTTTT. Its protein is CASSLMGVNEKLFF. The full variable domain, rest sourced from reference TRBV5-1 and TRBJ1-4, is KAGVTQTPRYLIKTRGQQVTLSCSPISGHRSVSWYQQTPGQGLQFLFEYFSETQRNKGNFPGRFSGRQFSNSRSEMNVSTLELGDSALYLCASSLMGVNEKLFFGSGTQLSVL.

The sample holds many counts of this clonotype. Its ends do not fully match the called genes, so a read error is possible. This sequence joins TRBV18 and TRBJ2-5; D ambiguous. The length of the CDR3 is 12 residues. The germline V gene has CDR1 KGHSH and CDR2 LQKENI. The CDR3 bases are TGCGCCAGCAGCCCGTCTCAAGAGACCCAGTACTTC. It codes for CASSPSQETQYF.

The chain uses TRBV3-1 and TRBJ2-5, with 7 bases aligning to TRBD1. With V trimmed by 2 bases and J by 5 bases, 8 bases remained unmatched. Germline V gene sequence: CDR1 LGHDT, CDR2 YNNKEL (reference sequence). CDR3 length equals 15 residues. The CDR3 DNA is TGTGCCAGCAGCCAACAGACAGGGAGAAGGGAGACCCAGTACTTC. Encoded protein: CASSQQTGRRETQYF.

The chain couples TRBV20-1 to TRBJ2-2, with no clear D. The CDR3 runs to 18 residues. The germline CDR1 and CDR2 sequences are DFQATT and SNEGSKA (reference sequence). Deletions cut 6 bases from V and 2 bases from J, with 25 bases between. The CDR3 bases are TGCAGTGCCCTCCCACTCTCAACACAGATCATCAACACCGGGGAGCTGTTTTTT. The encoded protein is CSALPLSTQIINTGELFF.

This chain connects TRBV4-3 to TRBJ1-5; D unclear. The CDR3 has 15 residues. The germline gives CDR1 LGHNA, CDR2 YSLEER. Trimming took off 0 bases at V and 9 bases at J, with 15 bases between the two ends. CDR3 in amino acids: CASSQESDGFWPQHF. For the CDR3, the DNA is TGCGCCAGCAGCCAAGAATCGGACGGCTTCTGGCCCCAGCATTTT.

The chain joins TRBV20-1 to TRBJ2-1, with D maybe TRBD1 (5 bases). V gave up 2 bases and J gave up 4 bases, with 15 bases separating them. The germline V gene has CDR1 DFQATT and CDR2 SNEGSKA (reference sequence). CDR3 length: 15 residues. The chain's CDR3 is CSARRSGQLYNEQFF. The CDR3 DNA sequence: TGCAGTGCTAGACGGTCAGGGCAGCTATACAATGAGCAGTTCTTC.

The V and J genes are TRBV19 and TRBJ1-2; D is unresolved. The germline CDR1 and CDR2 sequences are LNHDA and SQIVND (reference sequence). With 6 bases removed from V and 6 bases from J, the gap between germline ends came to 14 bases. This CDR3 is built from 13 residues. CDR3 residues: CASSNGMRDGYTF. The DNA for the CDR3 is TGTGCCAGTAGCAACGGAATGAGGGATGGCTACACCTTC.

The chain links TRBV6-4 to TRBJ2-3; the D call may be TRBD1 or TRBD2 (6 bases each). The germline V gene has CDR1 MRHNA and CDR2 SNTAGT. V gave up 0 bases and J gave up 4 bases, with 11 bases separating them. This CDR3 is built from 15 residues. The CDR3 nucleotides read TGTGCCAGCAGTGACTCGAGGGGGGAGGCAGATACGCAGTATTTT. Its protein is CASSDSRGEADTQYF.